The rows below give T cell receptor beta chains drawn from one sample of a study of blood T cells in healthy people across ages. TCRdb called the 5' RACE reads again in MiXCR, with one record for every CDR3 protein. The sample lists more than 1,400,000 distinct CDR3 sequences, 42% occurring once. The sample comprised blood. The origin of the receptors is a woman aged 18-29 years in good health. Each CDR3 is given with its conserved first and last residue. D genes are given only for firm matches. Expanded clones are given a class, and other clones once, few, many or no size at all.

d_gene	v_gene	abundance	j_gene	CDR3nt	CDR3aa
NA	TRBV5-1	few	TRBJ2-5	TGCGCCAGCAGCTTATCGGGGGGCCACGAGACCCAGTACTTC	CASSLSGGHETQYF
TRBD1	TRBV7-8	few	TRBJ2-1	TGTGCCAGCAGCTTAACCGGGACAGGGGTCCTTGGGGATGAGCAGTTCTTC	CASSLTGTGVLGDEQFF
NA	TRBV7-2	NA	TRBJ2-5	TGTGCCGGCAGCCCCTACGCTGCCTCAGAGACCCAGTACTTC	CAGSPYAASETQYF
TRBD1	TRBV11-2	NA	TRBJ1-1	TGTGCCAGCAACCGTGGACAGGTTTCGAACACTGAAGCTTTCTTT	CASNRGQVSNTEAFF
TRBD2	TRBV28	few	TRBJ2-3	TGTGCTATCTTTCCCCTTAGCGGGGGGCTTAGGGGCACAGATACGCAGTATTTT	CAIFPLSGGLRGTDTQYF
TRBD2	TRBV10-3	few	TRBJ2-3	TGTGCCATCAGTGACCCAATAGCGGGAGCGGGAGATACGCAGTATTTT	CAISDPIAGAGDTQYF
NA	TRBV27	NA	TRBJ1-4	TGTGCCAGTCAAGGGTCCGGGCGTAATGAAAAACTGTTTTTT	CASQGSGRNEKLFF
NA	TRBV20-1	NA	TRBJ2-5	TGCAGTGCTAAGAGAGGGGGGGCCCAAGAGACCCAGTACTTC	CSAKRGGAQETQYF
NA	TRBV12-3/TRBV12-4	once	TRBJ1-5	TGTGCCAGCAGTCCCGACGGGACTAGCAATCAGCCCCAGCATTTT	CASSPDGTSNQPQHF
TRBD1	TRBV2	few	TRBJ2-7	TGTGCCAGCAGGGAACCGGGACAGGGGTTCTCCTACGAGCAGTACTTC	CASREPGQGFSYEQYF
NA	TRBV20-1	many	TRBJ2-3	TGCAGTGCGACACTAGCTGCAGATACGCAGTATTTT	CSATLAADTQYF
NA	TRBV12-3/TRBV12-4	few	TRBJ2-1	TGTGCCAGCAGTTTGATAGGGCCCCCTCCCTACAATGAGCAGTTCTTC	CASSLIGPPPYNEQFF
NA	TRBV20-1	NA	TRBJ2-5	TGCAGTGCTAGGGCGACTATGCAAGAGACCCAGTACTTC	CSARATMQETQYF
TRBD1	TRBV4-1	NA	TRBJ2-1	TGCGCCAGCAGCCCCGACCCCCGGACAGGGTTTTTCGATGAGCAGTTCTTC	CASSPDPRTGFFDEQFF
NA	TRBV6-6	NA	TRBJ1-1	TGTGCCAGCAGAGAATCACGAGGGGTGGTAAACACTGAAGCTTTCTTT	CASRESRGVVNTEAFF
NA	TRBV6-1	few	TRBJ2-7	TGTGCCAGCATCGGGGCCCAGCCGGATCCCTACGAGCAGTACTTC	CASIGAQPDPYEQYF
NA	TRBV27	NA	TRBJ2-4	TGTGCCAGCAGTAAAGAGAGTGGGGGCAGTCGACAGTACTTC	CASSKESGGSRQYF
NA	TRBV7-9	few	TRBJ1-6	TGTGCCAGCAGCTTGGGTCCTAGTTCACCCCTCCACTTT	CASSLGPSSPLHF
TRBD2	TRBV20-1	NA	TRBJ2-5	TGCAGTGCTCGAGCGGGGGTAGAGACCCAGTACTTC	CSARAGVETQYF
TRBD1	TRBV20-1	NA	TRBJ2-1	TGCAGTGCTAGAGATGCGGGCAGGGGGCAAAACAATGAGCAGTTCTTC	CSARDAGRGQNNEQFF
NA	TRBV9	NA	TRBJ2-7	TGTGCCAGCAGCGACAACAGGGTGCCCTACGAGCAGTACTTC	CASSDNRVPYEQYF
TRBD1	TRBV9	NA	TRBJ1-1	TGTGCCAGCAGCGTTTACAGGGGCGGCACTGAAGCTTTCTTT	CASSVYRGGTEAFF
NA	TRBV6-6	few	TRBJ2-7	TGTGCCAGCGCTGGGGACGGCAACGAGCAGTACTTC	CASAGDGNEQYF
TRBD2	TRBV29-1	NA	TRBJ2-3	TGCAGCGTTCGAAATAGCGGGGGATCCACAGATACGCAGTATTTT	CSVRNSGGSTDTQYF
NA	TRBV20-1	few	TRBJ1-2	TGCAGTGTTACCCCGACGGTAACTAACTATGGCTACACCTTC	CSVTPTVTNYGYTF
NA	TRBV20-1	few	TRBJ2-7	TGCAGTGCCCCTAGGGGGGGTTCCTCCTACGAGCAGTACTTC	CSAPRGGSSYEQYF
TRBD2	TRBV27	few	TRBJ2-5	TGTGCCAGCAGTTCCGGACTAGCGGGAGAGGGGAATGAGCAGTACTTC	CASSSGLAGEGNEQYF
NA	TRBV5-5	once	TRBJ1-6	TGTGCCAGCAGGCCCGACGGCTATTCACCCCTCCACTTT	CASRPDGYSPLHF
TRBD2	TRBV10-3	NA	TRBJ2-7	TGTGCCATCAGTGAGCTGGGGGGGAGTGGCGAGCAGTACTTC	CAISELGGSGEQYF
TRBD2	TRBV29-1	few	TRBJ2-1	TGCAGCGTTGTCGGTGCGGGGGTGGATGAGCAGTTCTTC	CSVVGAGVDEQFF
NA	TRBV7-9	NA	TRBJ1-3	TGTGCCAGCAGCTCGGCGGGGATCTCTGGAAACACCATATATTTT	CASSSAGISGNTIYF
TRBD1	TRBV6-5	few	TRBJ1-1	TGTGCCAGCAGTCCGACAGGGGAGGGCACTGAAGCTTTCTTT	CASSPTGEGTEAFF
TRBD1	TRBV6-1	NA	TRBJ2-7	TGTGCCAGCAGTGTCCGACAGGGGCACCCCTACGAGCAGTACTTC	CASSVRQGHPYEQYF
NA	TRBV7-2	NA	TRBJ2-1	TGTGCCAGCAGCGTGAGCCGCCTTTTGAATGAGCAGTTCTTC	CASSVSRLLNEQFF
NA	TRBV7-9	NA	TRBJ2-3	TGTGCCAGCAGCTTAGTCGTCCGGAGCACAGATACGCAGTATTTT	CASSLVVRSTDTQYF
TRBD2	TRBV10-3	few	TRBJ2-7	TGTGCCATCAGTTTGACCGGGACTAGCTACTACGAGCAGTACTTC	CAISLTGTSYYEQYF
NA	TRBV6-6	NA	TRBJ1-5	TGTGCCAGCACCTCTCCCACGAGACAGGGCAATCAGCCCCAGCATTTT	CASTSPTRQGNQPQHF
NA	TRBV29-1	NA	TRBJ1-4	TGCAGCGTTGTGGGCCTAGAAGGTGAAAAACTGTTTTTT	CSVVGLEGEKLFF
NA	TRBV4-1	few	TRBJ1-6	TGCGCCAGCAGCGCGCAGAAATCCGATAATTCACCCCTCCACTTT	CASSAQKSDNSPLHF
TRBD2	TRBV20-1	few	TRBJ2-3	TGCAGTGCACGGTGGGCTAGCGGGATAGGGAATACGCAGTATTTT	CSARWASGIGNTQYF
NA	TRBV25-1	many	TRBJ2-5	TGTGCCAGCAGTGAATGGGGCATAGTGAGAGAAGAGACCCAGTACTTC	CASSEWGIVREETQYF
NA	TRBV7-2	NA	TRBJ2-1	TGTGCCAGCTCAGTGGTACTAGTCAATGAGCAGTTCTTC	CASSVVLVNEQFF
TRBD1	TRBV7-9	NA	TRBJ1-3	TGTGCCAGCAGCTTATTATTTCCGGGACAGGGTACGGACACCATATATTTT	CASSLLFPGQGTDTIYF
NA	TRBV15	NA	TRBJ2-2	TGTGCCGCCGGGACCACGTTTAACACCGGGGAGCTGTTTTTT	CAAGTTFNTGELFF
NA	TRBV5-6	NA	TRBJ2-5	TGTGCCAGCGCCCCAGTAAACCAAGAGACCCAGTACTTC	CASAPVNQETQYF
NA	TRBV7-8	NA	TRBJ2-7	TGTGCCAGCAGCTTAGCGGGGCGGAAAGCAAACGAGCAGTACTTC	CASSLAGRKANEQYF
NA	TRBV3-1	NA	TRBJ1-1	TGTGCCAGCAGCCGGCGAGGGGTGGAACCTGAAGCTTTCTTT	CASSRRGVEPEAFF
TRBD2	TRBV20-1	NA	TRBJ2-5	TGCAGTGCTAGCCCCTCTAGCGGGGGAAGGAAGGAGACCCAGTACTTC	CSASPSSGGRKETQYF
TRBD1	TRBV27	NA	TRBJ1-2	TGTGCCAGCAGTACACAGGGGAGCTATGGCTACACCTTC	CASSTQGSYGYTF
NA	TRBV25-1	NA	TRBJ1-1	TGTGCCAGCAGCGCAGGGGCAGCTTTCTTT	CASSAGAAFF
NA	TRBV10-3	few	TRBJ1-4	TGTGCCATCAGTGAGGATAGCTCCCCGTCGGGGAAACTGTTTTTT	CAISEDSSPSGKLFF
NA	TRBV3-1	NA	TRBJ1-2	TGTGCCAGCACCTCCGGGAGTCATGGCTACACCTTC	CASTSGSHGYTF
TRBD1	TRBV28	few	TRBJ1-5	TGTGCCAGCAGGCAACGGGACAGGGGGAGCAATCAGCCCCAGCATTTT	CASRQRDRGSNQPQHF
NA	TRBV29-1	few	TRBJ1-2	TGCAGCGTTGAAGAACCGGTCCAGGCCCAAGATGGCTACACCTTC	CSVEEPVQAQDGYTF
NA	TRBV24-1	NA	TRBJ2-2	TGTGCCACCAGTGACCCCAGTGGGGGCAGTTCCAACGGGGAGCTGTTTTTT	CATSDPSGGSSNGELFF
TRBD1	TRBV7-9	few	TRBJ1-2	TGTGCCAGCAGCTTAGACGGGGACAGTCGCTATGGCTACACCTTC	CASSLDGDSRYGYTF
NA	TRBV6-1	NA	TRBJ2-7	TGTGCCAGCCCCGTTGGCGCAGAAGCCTACGAGCAGTACTTC	CASPVGAEAYEQYF
TRBD2	TRBV5-6	few	TRBJ2-2	TGTGCCAGCGCGACTAGCGGGAGATACACCGGGGAGCTGTTTTTT	CASATSGRYTGELFF
NA	TRBV6-5	many	TRBJ2-5	TGTGCCAGCAGCGGACGTTACCAAGAGACCCAGTACTTC	CASSGRYQETQYF
NA	TRBV4-1	few	TRBJ2-5	TGCGCCAGCAGCCAGTATTGGGGGGCCCAAGAGACCCAGTACTTC	CASSQYWGAQETQYF